The present T cell receptor (beta chain) was sequenced within a study of tumor-infiltrating lymphocytes in primary liver carcinoma. With a constant-region primer, TCR beta cDNA was made from around 530 ng of total RNA. Slightly modified ARM-PCR served as the procedure for the TCR beta libraries. These libraries came from three rounds of nested multiplex PCR. Primers for the first two PCR rounds were TRBV1-TRBV30 forward primers and a C-beta reverse primer (about 9 cycles per round). MiXCR was run by TCRdb on the multiplex PCR reads, yielding one entry per CDR3 protein. The sample shows 310,000 or so distinct CDR3 sequences, roughly three fifths of them seen only once. They got blood RNA out of unsorted whole blood and also pulled out germline DNA. The CDR3 totals 14 residues. The V segment lost 8 bases and the J segment 3 bases; nucleotides outside the gene matches: 6. General study points: Tumor region pairs overlapped more than did tumor-adjacent and tumor-blood pairs.

This clonotype was counted between two and nine times. What it binds is unknown. This chain connects TRBV12-3 or TRBV12-4 to TRBJ2-7, with 11 bases matching TRBD2. The specimen was peripheral blood. The origin of this receptor is a woman in her thirties with primary liver carcinoma and hepatitis B virus infection. CDR3 in amino acids: CASGRTSGHYEQYF. The CDR3 DNA follows: TGTGCCAGCGGCCGGACTAGCGGGCACTACGAGCAGTACTTC.